These 18 T cell receptor beta chains share one sample of origin, sequenced in a study of vaccination effects on CD4 cells after COVID-19. For these TCRs, the target antigens are not known. Profiling relied on immunoSEQ multiplex PCR, and the TCRdb table lists in-frame clones only, not all of them. Among approximately 47,000 clones listed, about three quarters were seen once. Following an approximately eleven-day culture, CD4+ T cells were purified. Each participant was administered two doses of either the BNT162b2 or the mRNA-1273 vaccine. The sample was CD4+ T cells from PBMCs cultured without peptide, taken after COVID-19 vaccination. All receptors derive from a human donor who received a COVID-19 vaccine.

The chain combines TRBV18 with TRBJ2-6, with 9 positions matching TRBD1. The CDR3 loop spans 16 amino acids. Germline V gives CDR1 KGHSH, CDR2 LQKENI. The J segment lost 1 base and the V segment lost 6 bases, leaving 4 bases of the junction unmatched. This CDR3 is CASSTQGASGANVLTF. The CDR3 DNA is TGTGCCAGCTCGACACAGGGGGCTTCTGGGGCCAACGTCCTGACTTTC.

J is TRBJ2-7 and V is TRBV5-1; 8 bases align to TRBD1. Germline V gives CDR1 SGHRS, CDR2 YFSETQ. The CDR3 totals 13 residues. V lost 4 bases and J lost 3; bases outside the gene matches: 3. Here the CDR3 reads CASSVTGGYEQYF. In DNA form, the CDR3 reads TGCGCCAGCAGCGTAACAGGGGGCTACGAGCAGTACTTC. The variable domain in full, with the rest retrieved from reference TRBV5-1 and TRBJ2-7, is KAGVTQTPRYLIKTRGQQVTLSCSPISGHRSVSWYQQTPGQGLQFLFEYFSETQRNKGNFPGRFSGRQFSNSRSEMNVSTLELGDSALYLCASSVTGGYEQYFGPGTRLTVT.

The genes are TRBV6-5 and TRBJ1-5; D is unresolved. Germline lookup yields CDR1 MNHEY and CDR2 SVGAGI. V lost 6 bases to trimming and J lost 2 bases, with 11 bases between them. The CDR3 runs to 14 residues. The CDR3 loop reads CASSPSQGNQPQHF. DNA of the CDR3: TGTGCCAGCAGCCCGAGTCAGGGCAATCAGCCCCAGCATTTT.

The chain employs TRBV6-5 and TRBJ1-6, with TRBD1 matching 7 bases. V trimming: 7 bases; J trimming: 7 bases; junction bases outside the gene matches: 1. The CDR3 is made up of 12 amino acids. Germline V lookup: CDR1 MNHEY, CDR2 SVGAGI. Here the CDR3 reads CASTQGNSPLHF. The CDR3, as DNA: TGTGCCAGCACACAGGGGAATTCACCCCTCCACTTT.

The genes are TRBV19 and TRBJ1-6, with 9 bases matching TRBD1. J gave up 8 bases and V 7 bases, and 9 bases lay outside the gene matches. This CDR3 comprises 15 residues. Per germline, CDR1 LNHDA and CDR2 SQIVND (reference sequence). CDR3 amino acids: CASTADRGGYSPLHF. The CDR3 nucleotides are TGTGCCAGTACAGCCGACAGGGGGGGATATTCACCCCTCCACTTT.

The chain joins TRBV7-2 to TRBJ1-5, with unresolved D. Trimming took off 6 bases at V and 0 bases at J, with 12 bases between the two ends. The CDR3 consists of 15 residues. Germline V gene lookup returns CDR1 SGHTA and CDR2 FQGNSA. The CDR3 nucleotides read TGTGCCAGCAGTTCTACACCGAATAGCAATCAGCCCCAGCATTTT. Translation: CASSSTPNSNQPQHF.

The genes are TRBV6-5 and TRBJ1-2; D is unclear. The CDR3 loop spans 13 amino acids. V was clipped by 5 bases and J by 5 bases, with 12 bases between them. Germline CDR1 and CDR2: MNHEY and SVGAGI. The chain's CDR3 is CASSTTGIYGYTF. The CDR3 DNA reads TGTGCCAGCAGTACGACTGGGATTTATGGCTACACCTTC.

This clone has more than one count but fewer than ten. This chain joins TRBV6-1 and TRBJ1-6; TRBD1 is a possible D gene (5 bases). CDR1 MNHNS and CDR2 SASEGT come from the germline V gene. Trimming shortened V by 2 bases and J by 6 bases, and 11 bases separated the two germline ends. The CDR3 spans 15 residues. CDR3 DNA sequence: TGTGCCAGCAGTGAACAGGGACTGCGTAATTCACCCCTCCACTTT. As protein: CASSEQGLRNSPLHF.

The chain has TRBV13 and TRBJ2-2; 10 nucleotides line up with TRBD2. Germline V gives CDR1 PRHDT, CDR2 FYEKMQ (reference sequence). The CDR3 runs 19 residues. V shed 5 bases and J 2 bases; nucleotides not matched to a gene: 14. Here the CDR3 DNA reads TGTGCCAGCAGCCTCTATCGCCGAAGCGGGAGGGCAAACACCGGGGAGCTGTTTTTT. As protein: CASSLYRRSGRANTGELFF.

The genes are TRBV25-1 and TRBJ1-4; D uncertain. This CDR3 has 15 amino acids. CDR1 and CDR2 (germline): MGHDK, SYGVNS. Between the trimmed V and J ends, which lost 0 bases and 8 bases, there was a span of 13 bases. The CDR3 protein is CASSEYTPVGEKLFF. Here the CDR3 DNA reads TGTGCCAGCAGTGAATACACCCCAGTGGGGGAAAAACTGTTTTTT. The complete variable domain, with remaining parts taken from reference TRBV25-1 and TRBJ1-4, reads EADIYQTPRYLVIGTGKKITLECSQTMGHDKMYWYQQDPGMELHLIHYSYGVNSTEKGDLSSESTVSRIRTEHFPLTLESARPSHTSQYLCASSEYTPVGEKLFFGSGTQLSVL.

The V and J genes are TRBV9 and TRBJ2-1; TRBD2 aligns across 8 bases. With 1 base clipped from V and 5 bases from J, the junction kept 8 bases outside the gene matches. The germline V gene has CDR1 SGDLS and CDR2 YYNGEE. The CDR3 has 16 amino acids. The chain's CDR3 is CASSVTTSGTHNEQFF. Here the CDR3 DNA reads TGTGCCAGCAGCGTAACCACTAGCGGAACCCACAATGAGCAGTTCTTC. Full variable domain (rest looked up from reference TRBV9 and TRBJ2-1): DSGVTQTPKHLITATGQRVTLRCSPRSGDLSVYWYQQSLDQGLQFLIQYYNGEERAKGNILERFSAQQFPDLHSELNLSSLELGDSALYFCASSVTTSGTHNEQFFGPGTRLTVL.

V and J are TRBV2 and TRBJ1-1; D ambiguous. Trimming left V 3 bases short and J 11 bases short, with 7 bases between. The V gene's germline CDR1 is SNHLY and CDR2 FYNNEI. The CDR3 extends over 10 amino acids. CDR3 loop: CASSDIQAFF. The CDR3 DNA is TGTGCCAGCAGTGACATCCAGGCTTTCTTT.

V and J are TRBV12-5 and TRBJ1-1; D not resolved. Germline CDR1 LGHNT, CDR2 FRNRAP. The CDR3 loop spans 11 amino acids. V lost 7 bases and J lost 9, with 12 bases in between. In DNA form, the CDR3 reads TGTGCTAGTGCAAACACCGGGAAAGCTTTCTTT. It codes for CASANTGKAFF.

The V gene is TRBV19, the J gene TRBJ2-7; D perhaps matches TRBD1 (5 bases). CDR1 and CDR2 (germline): LNHDA, SQIVND (reference sequence). The CDR3 has 14 residues. V lost 8 bases, J lost 5 bases, and 19 bases lay in between. The CDR3 sequence is CASRLRAVFHEQYF. The CDR3 coding sequence is TGTGCCAGTCGACTCAGGGCGGTTTTCCACGAGCAGTACTTC.

The CDR3 is CASSGRIGQGTYEQYF. The CDR3 nucleotides are TGTGCCAGCTCGGGCCGCATTGGACAGGGAACCTACGAGCAGTACTTC. This rearrangement joins TRBV27 to TRBJ2-7; 8 positions match TRBD1. CDR3 length: 16 amino acids. The germline CDR1 and CDR2 sequences are MNHEY and SMNVEV (reference sequence). The J segment lost 2 bases and the V segment lost 8 bases, leaving 14 bases of the junction unmatched.

The V gene is TRBV14, the J gene TRBJ1-1, with D unresolved. The V gene lost 3 bases and the J gene lost 5 bases, with 13 bases spanning the gap. This CDR3 spans 14 amino acids. Germline V lookup: CDR1 SGHDN, CDR2 FVKESK. The CDR3 coding sequence is TGTGCCAGCAGCCATCACAGTGATCGGACTGAAGCTTTCTTT. Its protein is CASSHHSDRTEAFF.

CDR3 loop: CASSLSLLVQGNTIYF. CDR3 DNA: TGTGCCAGCAGCTTAAGCCTATTAGTACAGGGAAACACCATATATTTT. This chain connects TRBV13 to TRBJ1-3; D gene unclear. V lost 2 bases to trimming and J lost 4 bases, with 15 bases between them. The CDR3 spans 16 residues. Germline CDR1 is PRHDT and CDR2 is FYEKMQ (reference sequence).

The chain links TRBV18 to TRBJ2-7, with D tentatively TRBD1 (6 bases). Germline CDR1 is KGHSH and CDR2 is LQKENI. The V and J ends lost 1 base and 6 bases respectively, with 16 bases between them. The CDR3 spans 15 residues. CDR3 sequence reads: CASSPRGLWDSEQYF. Written as DNA, the CDR3 is TGTGCCAGCTCACCACGGGGGCTTTGGGATAGCGAGCAGTACTTC.